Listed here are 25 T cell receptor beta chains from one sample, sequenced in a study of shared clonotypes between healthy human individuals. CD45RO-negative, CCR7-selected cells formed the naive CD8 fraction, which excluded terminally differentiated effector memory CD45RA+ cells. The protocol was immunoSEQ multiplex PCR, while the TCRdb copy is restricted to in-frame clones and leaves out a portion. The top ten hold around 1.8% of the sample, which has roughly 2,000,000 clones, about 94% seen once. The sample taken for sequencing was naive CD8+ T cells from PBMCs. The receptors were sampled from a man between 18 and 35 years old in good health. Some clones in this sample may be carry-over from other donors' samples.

CDR3 residues: CASSLARLFEETQYF. The CDR3 DNA is TGTGCCAGCAGCTTAGCCCGACTATTTGAAGAGACCCAGTACTTC. The J gene is TRBJ2-5, the V gene TRBV7-6, with a weak D call TRBD2 (5 bases). This CDR3 spans 15 amino acids. V was pared by 0 bases and J by 3 bases, with 11 bases between. Per the germline V gene, CDR1 is SGHVS and CDR2 is FNYEAQ.

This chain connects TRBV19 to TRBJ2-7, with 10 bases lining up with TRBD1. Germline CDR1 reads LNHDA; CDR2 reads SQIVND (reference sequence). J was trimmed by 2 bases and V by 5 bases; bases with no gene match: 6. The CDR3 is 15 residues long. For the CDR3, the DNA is TGTGCCAGTAGTCCGTCCGGGACAGGGGCCTACGAGCAGTACTTC. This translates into CASSPSGTGAYEQYF.

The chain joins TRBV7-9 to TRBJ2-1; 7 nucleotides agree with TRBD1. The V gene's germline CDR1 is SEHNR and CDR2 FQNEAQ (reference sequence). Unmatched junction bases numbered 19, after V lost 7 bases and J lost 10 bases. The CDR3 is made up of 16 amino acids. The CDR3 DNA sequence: TGTGCCAGCACCTCCGTGGACCCCGGGACAGAATCCGAGCAGTTCTTC. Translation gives CASTSVDPGTESEQFF. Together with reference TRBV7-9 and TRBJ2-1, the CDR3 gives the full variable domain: DTGVSQNPRHKITKRGQNVTFRCDPISEHNRLYWYRQTLGQGPEFLTYFQNEAQLEKSRLLSDRFSAERPKGSFSTLEIQRTEQGDSAMYLCASTSVDPGTESEQFFGPGTRLTVL.

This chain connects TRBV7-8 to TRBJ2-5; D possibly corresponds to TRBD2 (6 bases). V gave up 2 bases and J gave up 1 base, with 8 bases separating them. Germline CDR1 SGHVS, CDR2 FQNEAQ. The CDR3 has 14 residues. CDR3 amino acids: CASSLMGGQETQYF. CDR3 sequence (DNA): TGTGCCAGCAGCTTAATGGGGGGCCAAGAGACCCAGTACTTC. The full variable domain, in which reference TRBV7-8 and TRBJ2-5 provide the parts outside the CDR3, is GAGVSQSPRYKVAKRGQDVALRCDPISGHVSLFWYQQALGQGPEFLTYFQNEAQLDKSGLPSDRFFAERPEGSVSTLKIQRTQQEDSAVYLCASSLMGGQETQYFGPGTRLLVL.

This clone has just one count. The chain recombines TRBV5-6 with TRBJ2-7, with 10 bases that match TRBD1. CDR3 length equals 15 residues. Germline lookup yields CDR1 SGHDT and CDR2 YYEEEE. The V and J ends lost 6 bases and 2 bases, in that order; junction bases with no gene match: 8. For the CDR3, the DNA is TGTGCCAGCACGGGGGGGACAGGGGCCCCCTACGAGCAGTACTTC. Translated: CASTGGTGAPYEQYF. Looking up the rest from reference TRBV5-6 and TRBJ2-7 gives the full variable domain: DAGVTQSPTHLIKTRGQQVTLRCSPKSGHDTVSWYQQALGQGPQFIFQYYEEEERQRGNFPDRFSGHQFPNYSSELNVNALLLGDSALYLCASTGGTGAPYEQYFGPGTRLTVT.

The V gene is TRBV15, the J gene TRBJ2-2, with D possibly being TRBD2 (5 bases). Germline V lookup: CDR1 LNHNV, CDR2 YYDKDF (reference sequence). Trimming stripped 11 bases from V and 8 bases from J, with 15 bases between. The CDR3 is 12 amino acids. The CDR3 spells CASSRESGELFF. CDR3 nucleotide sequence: TGTGCCTCTTCTAGGGAGTCAGGGGAGCTGTTTTTT.

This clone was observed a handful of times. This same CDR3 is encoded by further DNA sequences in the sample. The chain's CDR3 is CASSGNYGYTF. In nucleotides, the CDR3 is TGTGCCAGCAGCGGCAACTATGGCTACACCTTC. The chain is built from TRBV9 and TRBJ1-2, with D hard to call. The V gene's germline CDR1 is SGDLS and CDR2 YYNGEE. V lost 3 bases to trimming and J lost 2 bases, with 2 bases between them. CDR3 size: 11 residues.

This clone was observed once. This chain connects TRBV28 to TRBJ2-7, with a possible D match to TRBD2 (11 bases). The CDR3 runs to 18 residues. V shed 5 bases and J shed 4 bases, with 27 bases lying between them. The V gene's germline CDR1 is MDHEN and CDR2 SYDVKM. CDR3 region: CASSPGTGASGRTYEQYF. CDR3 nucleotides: TGTGCCAGCAGTCCCGGGACAGGGGCTAGCGGGAGGACTTACGAGCAGTACTTC. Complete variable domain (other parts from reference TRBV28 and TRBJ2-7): DVKVTQSSRYLVKRTGEKVFLECVQDMDHENMFWYRQDPGLGLRLIYFSYDVKMKEKGDIPEGYSVSREKKERFSLILESASTNQTSMYLCASSPGTGASGRTYEQYFGPGTRLTVT.

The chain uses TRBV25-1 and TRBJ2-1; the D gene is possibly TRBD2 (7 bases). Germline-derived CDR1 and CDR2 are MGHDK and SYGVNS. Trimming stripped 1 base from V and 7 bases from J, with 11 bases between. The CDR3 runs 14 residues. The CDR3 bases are TGTGCCAGCAGTGAATTTCGGGGGGCGAATGAGCAGTTCTTC. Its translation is CASSEFRGANEQFF.

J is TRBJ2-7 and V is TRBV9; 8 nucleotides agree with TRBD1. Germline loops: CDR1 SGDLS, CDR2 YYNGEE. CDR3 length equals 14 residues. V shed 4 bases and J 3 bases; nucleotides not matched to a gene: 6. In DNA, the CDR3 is TGTGCCAGCAGCCCAGGGGGCAGATACTACGAGCAGTACTTC. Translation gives CASSPGGRYYEQYF.

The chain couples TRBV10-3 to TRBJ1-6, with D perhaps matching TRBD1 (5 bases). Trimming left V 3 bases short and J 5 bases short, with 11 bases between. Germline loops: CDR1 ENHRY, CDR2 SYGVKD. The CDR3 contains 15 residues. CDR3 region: CAISDIGENNSPLHF. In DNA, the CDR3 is TGTGCCATCAGTGATATAGGGGAAAATAATTCACCCCTCCACTTT.

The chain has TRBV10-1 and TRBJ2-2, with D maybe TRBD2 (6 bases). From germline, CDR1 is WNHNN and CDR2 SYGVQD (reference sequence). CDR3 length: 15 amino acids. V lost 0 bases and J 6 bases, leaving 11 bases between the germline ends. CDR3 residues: CASSESASAPGELFF. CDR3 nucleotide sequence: TGCGCCAGCAGTGAGTCAGCTAGCGCCCCCGGGGAGCTGTTTTTT.

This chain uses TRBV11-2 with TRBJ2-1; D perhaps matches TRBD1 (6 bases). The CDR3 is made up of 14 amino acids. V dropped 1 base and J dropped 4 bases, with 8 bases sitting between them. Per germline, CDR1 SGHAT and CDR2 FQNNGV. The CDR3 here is CASSLGGQYNEQFF. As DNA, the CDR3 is TGTGCCAGCAGCTTAGGCGGACAGTACAATGAGCAGTTCTTC.

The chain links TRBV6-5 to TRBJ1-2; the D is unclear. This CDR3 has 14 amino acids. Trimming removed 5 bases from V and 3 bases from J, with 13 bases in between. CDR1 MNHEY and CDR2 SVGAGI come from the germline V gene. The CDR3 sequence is CASSPVPRDYGYTF. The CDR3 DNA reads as TGTGCCAGCAGTCCGGTCCCCCGGGACTATGGCTACACCTTC.

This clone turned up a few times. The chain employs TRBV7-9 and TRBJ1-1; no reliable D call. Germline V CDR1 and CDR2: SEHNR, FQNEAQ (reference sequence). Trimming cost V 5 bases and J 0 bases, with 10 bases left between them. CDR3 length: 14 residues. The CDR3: CASSPPTMNTEAFF. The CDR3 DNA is TGTGCCAGCAGCCCCCCCACAATGAACACTGAAGCTTTCTTT.

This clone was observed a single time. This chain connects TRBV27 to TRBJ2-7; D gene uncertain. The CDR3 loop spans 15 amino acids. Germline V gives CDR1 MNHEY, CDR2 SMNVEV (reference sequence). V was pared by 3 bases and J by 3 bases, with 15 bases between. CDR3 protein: CASSLNSKNGYEQYF. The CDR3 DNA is TGTGCCAGCAGTTTGAATAGCAAAAACGGCTACGAGCAGTACTTC.

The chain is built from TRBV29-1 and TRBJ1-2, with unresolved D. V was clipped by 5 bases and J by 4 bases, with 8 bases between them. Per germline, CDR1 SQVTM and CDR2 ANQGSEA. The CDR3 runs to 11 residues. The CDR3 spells CSVRGPYGYTF. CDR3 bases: TGCAGCGTTAGAGGGCCCTATGGCTACACCTTC.

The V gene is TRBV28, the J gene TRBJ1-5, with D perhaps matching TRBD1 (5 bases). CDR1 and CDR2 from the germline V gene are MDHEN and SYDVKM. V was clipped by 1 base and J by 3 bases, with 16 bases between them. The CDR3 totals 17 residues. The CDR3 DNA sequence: TGTGCCAGCAGTTTATATCCAGGGAGGATCACCAATCAGCCCCAGCATTTT. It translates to CASSLYPGRITNQPQHF.

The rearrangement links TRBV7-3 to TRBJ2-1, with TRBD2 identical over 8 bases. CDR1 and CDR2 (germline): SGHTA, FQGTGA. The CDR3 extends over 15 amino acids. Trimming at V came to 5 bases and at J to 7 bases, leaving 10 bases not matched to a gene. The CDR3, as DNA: TGTGCCAGCAGCCACGCCGGGACTAGGGGTAATGAGCAGTTCTTC. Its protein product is CASSHAGTRGNEQFF.

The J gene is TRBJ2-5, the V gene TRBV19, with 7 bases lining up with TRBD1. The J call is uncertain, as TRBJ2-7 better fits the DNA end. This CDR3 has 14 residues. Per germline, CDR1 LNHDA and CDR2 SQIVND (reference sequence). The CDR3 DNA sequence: TGTGCCAGTAGTACCACAGGGGTTGGCAACGAGCAGTACTTC. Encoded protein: CASSTTGVGNEQYF.

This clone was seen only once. CDR3: CASSRYRGRNYGYTF. In DNA, the CDR3 is TGTGCCAGCAGTAGATACAGGGGCCGTAACTATGGCTACACCTTC. V is TRBV28 and J is TRBJ1-2; 7 nucleotides line up with TRBD1. The CDR3 runs to 15 residues. V gave up 5 bases and J gave up 1 base; unmatched junction bases: 7. The germline CDR1 and CDR2 sequences are MDHEN and SYDVKM.

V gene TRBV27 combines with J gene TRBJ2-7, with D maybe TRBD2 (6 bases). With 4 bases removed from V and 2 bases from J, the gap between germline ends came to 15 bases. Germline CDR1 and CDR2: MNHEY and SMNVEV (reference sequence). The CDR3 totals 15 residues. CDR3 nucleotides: TGTGCCAGCAGTTCCCTTTTGGGACTGGCCTACGAGCAGTACTTC. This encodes CASSSLLGLAYEQYF.

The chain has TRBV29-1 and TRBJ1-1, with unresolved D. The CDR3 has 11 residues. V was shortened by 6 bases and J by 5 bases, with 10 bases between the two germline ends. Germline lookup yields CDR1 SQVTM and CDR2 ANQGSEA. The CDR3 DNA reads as TGCAGCGTGGGCACGGGGACTGAAGCTTTCTTT. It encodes CSVGTGTEAFF.

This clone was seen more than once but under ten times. CDR3 nucleotides: TGTGCCAGCAGTCCCGGGAGGGGGACTGAAGCTTTCTTT. This encodes CASSPGRGTEAFF. The chain has TRBV25-1 and TRBJ1-1; maybe TRBD1 (6 bases). The V and J ends lost 5 bases and 5 bases respectively, with 12 bases between them. The CDR3 is made up of 13 amino acids. The germline CDR1 and CDR2 sequences are MGHDK and SYGVNS.

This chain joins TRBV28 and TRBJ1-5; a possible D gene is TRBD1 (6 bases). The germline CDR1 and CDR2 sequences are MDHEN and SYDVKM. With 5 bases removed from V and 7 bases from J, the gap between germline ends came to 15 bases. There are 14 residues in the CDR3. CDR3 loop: CASSPSWTDQPQHF. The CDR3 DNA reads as TGTGCCAGCAGTCCCTCCTGGACAGACCAGCCCCAGCATTTT.